Below, 13 T cell receptor beta chains from the same sample are listed, as sequenced in a study of blood T cell repertoires in COVID-19. Some clones are missing from TCRdb's copy, which holds only in-frame ones; the method was immunoSEQ multiplex PCR. The table records around 170,000 clones, around 83% of them present only once. The sequenced sample was peripheral blood. Receptors were obtained from a woman aged 40 to 50 with acute or convalescent COVID-19.

The rearrangement links TRBV7-9 to TRBJ1-1; D gene unclear. The CDR3 has 13 residues. The V and J ends lost 2 bases and 1 base respectively, with 5 bases between them. Germline V CDR1 and CDR2: SEHNR, FQNEAQ (reference sequence). The CDR3 region is CASSLQENTEAFF. The CDR3 nucleotides are TGTGCCAGCAGCTTACAGGAGAACACTGAAGCTTTCTTT.

This chain connects TRBV30 to TRBJ2-3; 8 bases map to TRBD1. The germline V gene encodes CDR1 GTSNPN and CDR2 SVGIG (reference sequence). After removal of 4 bases from V and 10 bases from J, the junction contained 7 bases not matched to a gene. The CDR3 loop spans 12 amino acids. DNA of the CDR3: TGTGCCTGGAACGCTTTCAGGGGGCCGCAGTATTTT. Protein sequence: CAWNAFRGPQYF.

This chain uses TRBV28 with TRBJ2-2; D remains unclear. V lost 2 bases and J 3 bases, leaving 4 bases between the germline ends. This CDR3 contains 13 residues. Germline V lookup: CDR1 MDHEN, CDR2 SYDVKM. The CDR3 sequence is CASSLGHTGELFF. The CDR3 nucleotides read TGTGCCAGCAGTTTAGGGCACACCGGGGAGCTGTTTTTT.

This sequence joins TRBV23-1 and TRBJ1-6; D unclear. TRBV23-1 is given ORF status, its function remaining uncertain. Trimming shortened V by 0 bases and J by 10 bases, and 7 bases separated the two germline ends. The CDR3 is 13 residues long. CDR3 loop: CASSQSGSSPLHF. For the CDR3, the DNA is TGCGCCAGCAGTCAATCGGGCTCCTCACCCCTCCACTTT.

The chain is built from TRBV9 and TRBJ1-3; D ambiguous. CDR1 and CDR2 from the germline V gene are SGDLS and YYNGEE. The CDR3 length is 14 residues. V was clipped by 4 bases and J by 7 bases, with 15 bases between them. CDR3 loop: CASSFDLLRNTIYF. The CDR3 DNA reads TGTGCCAGCAGCTTCGACCTTCTGAGGAACACCATATATTTT. Full variable domain (remainder filled in from reference TRBV9 and TRBJ1-3): DSGVTQTPKHLITATGQRVTLRCSPRSGDLSVYWYQQSLDQGLQFLIQYYNGEERAKGNILERFSAQQFPDLHSELNLSSLELGDSALYFCASSFDLLRNTIYFGEGSWLTVV.

In regard to this clone: A read error may account for a junction end that differs from germline. The V and J genes are TRBV7-7 and TRBJ2-1; D is undetermined. Per the germline V gene, CDR1 is SSHAT and CDR2 is FNYEAQ (reference sequence). This CDR3 comprises 15 residues. The CDR3 DNA reads as TGTGCTAGCAGCAGAACCTCCGGCTCCTACAATGAGCAGTTCTTC. Its translation is CASSRTSGSYNEQFF.

The J gene is TRBJ2-1, the V gene TRBV6-4; 8 positions agree with TRBD1. J gave up 8 bases and V 5 bases, and 11 bases lay outside the gene matches. Germline CDR1 MRHNA, CDR2 SNTAGT. The CDR3 is 15 residues long. The CDR3 region is CASSQRTGQLDEQFF. The CDR3 region has the DNA TGTGCCAGCAGTCAGCGGACAGGGCAGTTGGATGAGCAGTTCTTC.

This clone came up a few times. DNA of the CDR3: TGTGCCAGCAGCCCTGGACAGGGGCGGTCACCCCTCCACTTT. Protein: CASSPGQGRSPLHF. The genes are TRBV2 and TRBJ1-6; 9 nucleotides align to TRBD1. After removal of 6 bases from V and 10 bases from J, the junction contained 7 bases not matched to a gene. Looked up from germline, CDR1 is SNHLY and CDR2 is FYNNEI. There are 14 residues in the CDR3.

The chain recombines TRBV3-1 (or the pseudogene TRBV3-2) with TRBJ2-7; 11 bases agree with TRBD2. Germline lookup yields CDR1 LGHDT and CDR2 YNNKEL (reference sequence). The CDR3 spans 15 residues. After removal of 2 bases from V and 6 bases from J, the junction contained 6 bases not matched to a gene. The DNA of the CDR3 is TGTGCCAGCAGCCAACCGGGACTAGCGGACACCGAGCAGTACTTC. Amino acids: CASSQPGLADTEQYF.

This sequence joins TRBV10-3 and TRBJ2-5; weak D call: TRBD2 (6 bases). V was shortened by 5 bases and J by 2 bases, with 15 bases between the two germline ends. This CDR3 is built from 15 residues. Looked up from germline, CDR1 is ENHRY and CDR2 is SYGVKD. The chain's CDR3 is CAISSSLGGQETQYF. DNA for the CDR3: TGTGCCATCAGTTCTTCCCTGGGGGGACAAGAGACCCAGTACTTC.

V is TRBV30 and J is TRBJ1-5; no clear D. Per the germline V gene, CDR1 is GTSNPN and CDR2 is SVGIG (reference sequence). V was shortened by 1 base and J by 0 bases, with 7 bases between the two germline ends. The length of the CDR3 is 14 residues. In DNA form, the CDR3 reads TGTGCCTGGAGTGGCGGGTTTAGCAATCAGCCCCAGCATTTT. This sequence encodes CAWSGGFSNQPQHF.

The count of this clone is one. The chain combines TRBV3-1 (or the pseudogene TRBV3-2) with TRBJ2-2; no firm D call. Germline values: CDR1 LGHDT, CDR2 YNNKEL (reference sequence). V lost 4 bases, J lost 6 bases, and 9 bases lay in between. This CDR3 comprises 13 residues. The CDR3 DNA reads TGTGCCAGCAGCCCAAGTCGGGCCGGGGAGCTGTTTTTT. This sequence encodes CASSPSRAGELFF.

J is TRBJ1-2 and V is TRBV7-3, with 12 positions matching TRBD1. The CDR3 consists of 14 residues. Per the germline V gene, CDR1 is SGHTA and CDR2 is FQGTGA. V lost 5 bases, J lost 7 bases, and 5 bases stayed unmatched. The CDR3 protein is CASSPGTGGVGYTF. CDR3 sequence (DNA): TGTGCCAGCAGCCCTGGGACAGGGGGCGTTGGCTACACCTTC. The full variable domain, rest sourced from reference TRBV7-3 and TRBJ1-2, is GAGVSQTPSNKVTEKGKYVELRCDPISGHTALYWYRQSLGQGPEFLIYFQGTGAADDSGLPNDRFFAVRPEGSVSTLKIQRTERGDSAVYLCASSPGTGGVGYTFGSGTRLTVV.